Following are 24 T cell receptor beta chains from one sample sequenced in a study of cytotoxic CD8 clonotypes in ibrutinib-treated CLL. Assay: immunoSEQ multiplex PCR; the TCRdb copy retains only in-frame clones and omits some. The sample holds around 330,000 clones, about 64% seen once. This material consisted of PBMCs, taken after 36 months of ibrutinib treatment. Receptors originate from a human donor with chronic lymphocytic leukemia.

This clone was counted only a few times. CDR3 bases: TGTGCCAGCAGCTTAGCAGTTGGACAGCAAGAGACCCAGTACTTC. Residues: CASSLAVGQQETQYF. The chain recombines TRBV7-6 with TRBJ2-5; a weak D match, TRBD1 (6 bases). V was pared by 0 bases and J by 2 bases, with 10 bases between. This CDR3 contains 15 residues. Germline assignment: CDR1 SGHVS and CDR2 FNYEAQ.

V usage is TRBV19 and J usage is TRBJ2-7; TRBD2 matches at 12 bases. Trimming at V came to 0 bases and at J to 7 bases, leaving 7 bases not matched to a gene. Germline CDR1 reads LNHDA; CDR2 reads SQIVND (reference sequence). The length of the CDR3 is 16 residues. In DNA form, the CDR3 reads TGTGCCAGTAGTATAGACCCAGGACTAGCGGGACGGGAGCAGTACTTC. As protein: CASSIDPGLAGREQYF.

This clone appeared a few times. This rearrangement joins TRBV27 to TRBJ2-1; D assignment may be TRBD1 or TRBD2 (6 bases each). The V gene's germline CDR1 is MNHEY and CDR2 SMNVEV (reference sequence). V lost 8 bases and J 10 bases, leaving 12 bases between the germline ends. There are 11 residues in the CDR3. The CDR3 loop is CASSKGGEQFF. As DNA, the CDR3 is TGTGCCAGCTCCAAAGGGGGGGAGCAGTTCTTC.

The V call is TRBV10-1, the J call TRBJ2-4, with 7 bases aligning to TRBD1. Losses at the gene ends were 6 bases for V and 6 bases for J; bases not matched to a gene: 8. This CDR3 comprises 14 residues. Germline lookup yields CDR1 WNHNN and CDR2 SYGVQD (reference sequence). The chain's CDR3 is CASRPGTEGNIQYF. The CDR3 DNA reads as TGCGCCAGCAGGCCAGGGACAGAGGGAAACATTCAGTACTTC.

The table lists this clone with a few counts. This may come from a read error, since a much larger clone is one base off. The rearrangement links TRBV7-9 to TRBJ2-7; a weak D match, TRBD1 (6 bases). V was shortened by 3 bases and J by 3 bases, with 9 bases between the two germline ends. Germline V CDR1 and CDR2: SEHNR, FQNEAQ (reference sequence). The CDR3 has 13 amino acids. The CDR3 sequence is CASSFEQGYEQYF. DNA for the CDR3: TGTGCCAGCAGCTTTGAACAGGGCTACGAGCAGTACTTC.

The chain employs TRBV10-3 and TRBJ2-3; 11 positions agree with TRBD2. The CDR3 is 17 residues long. Germline loops: CDR1 ENHRY, CDR2 SYGVKD. V lost 3 bases and J lost 3; bases outside the gene matches: 8. The CDR3 DNA reads TGTGCCATCAGTGATAGAGGACTAGCGGGTTCAACAGATACGCAGTATTTT. Amino acid sequence: CAISDRGLAGSTDTQYF.

V is TRBV27 and J is TRBJ2-5; TRBD1 might be the D (5 bases). V lost 6 bases, J lost 5 bases, and 13 bases lay in between. Germline V gene lookup returns CDR1 MNHEY and CDR2 SMNVEV (reference sequence). The CDR3 has 13 amino acids. Written as DNA, the CDR3 is TGTGCCAGCAGACTGACAGTCAGGGAGACCCAGTACTTC. Its protein product is CASRLTVRETQYF.

The chain has TRBV25-1 and TRBJ2-2; 10 bases line up with TRBD1. V shed 6 bases, J shed 7 bases, and the junction held 8 bases outside the gene matches. CDR1 MGHDK and CDR2 SYGVNS come from the germline V gene. The CDR3 has 15 residues. CDR3 DNA sequence: TGTGCCAGCAGCGAGACAGGGGGCCATGTCGGGGAGCTGTTTTTT. This gives the protein CASSETGGHVGELFF.

This clone has a handful of counts. The V call is TRBV2, the J call TRBJ1-4, with D tentatively TRBD1 (6 bases). V was clipped by 1 base and J by 7 bases, with 10 bases between them. This CDR3 region has 14 residues. The germline gives CDR1 SNHLY, CDR2 FYNNEI. The DNA for the CDR3 is TGTGCCAGCAGTGAAGACAGGGATAGTGAAAAACTGTTTTTT. This translates into CASSEDRDSEKLFF.

This clone was detected a few times. The chain uses TRBV6-5 and TRBJ1-2, with D maybe TRBD1 (6 bases). V was shortened by 6 bases and J by 8 bases, with 13 bases between the two germline ends. From germline, CDR1 is MNHEY and CDR2 SVGAGI. This CDR3 is built from 12 residues. This CDR3 is CASSLGGLGYTF. The CDR3 DNA follows: TGTGCCAGCAGCTTAGGGGGGCTGGGCTACACCTTC.

This clone was picked up a small number of times. The rearrangement uses TRBV7-9 and TRBJ2-7; unclear D gene. The V gene lost 0 bases and the J gene lost 1 base, with 10 bases spanning the gap. Germline-derived CDR1 and CDR2 are SEHNR and FQNEAQ (reference sequence). The CDR3 is made up of 15 amino acids. CDR3 protein: CASSLAQFPSYEQYF. As DNA, the CDR3 is TGTGCCAGCAGCTTAGCTCAGTTCCCTTCCTACGAGCAGTACTTC.

This clone was counted only a few times. The V call is TRBV10-3, the J call TRBJ2-7; 8 nucleotides line up with TRBD1. This CDR3 spans 13 amino acids. Trimming at V came to 3 bases and at J to 4 bases, leaving 2 bases not matched to a gene. Germline assignment: CDR1 ENHRY and CDR2 SYGVKD. CDR3 coding DNA: TGTGCCATCAGTGAAGGACAGGGATACGAGCAGTACTTC. Its translation: CAISEGQGYEQYF.

The chain is built from TRBV7-3 and TRBJ2-3, with no clear D. The CDR3 runs to 15 residues. V was trimmed by 2 bases and J by 1 base, leaving 10 bases between them. Looked up from germline, CDR1 is SGHTA and CDR2 is FQGTGA. CDR3 residues: CASSLVGLRTDTQYF. CDR3 sequence (DNA): TGTGCCAGCAGCTTAGTCGGGCTACGCACAGATACGCAGTATTTT.

This clone was detected once. The chain carries TRBV29-1 and TRBJ1-4; D is uncertain. Trimming removed 5 bases from V and 8 bases from J, with 12 bases in between. The germline V gene encodes CDR1 SQVTM and CDR2 ANQGSEA. There are 12 residues in the CDR3. CDR3 loop: CSVWGGGEKLFF. The DNA of the CDR3 is TGCAGCGTTTGGGGAGGAGGGGAAAAACTGTTTTTT.

The chain recombines TRBV6-6 with TRBJ1-2; 7 bases fit TRBD1. The germline gives CDR1 MNHNY, CDR2 SVGAGI (reference sequence). Unmatched junction bases numbered 12, after V lost 4 bases and J lost 4 bases. The CDR3 runs 16 residues. In nucleotides, the CDR3 is TGTGCCAGCAGTTTAAATGGGCAGACAGGGACCTATGGCTACACCTTC. It is translated as CASSLNGQTGTYGYTF.

The rearrangement joins TRBV5-1 to TRBJ2-7; 10 nucleotides match TRBD1. This CDR3 comprises 15 residues. V shed 3 bases, J shed 7 bases, and the junction held 10 bases outside the gene matches. The V gene's germline CDR1 is SGHRS and CDR2 YFSETQ. CDR3 amino acids: CASSYPGQGIPEQYF. The CDR3 DNA follows: TGCGCCAGCAGCTACCCGGGACAGGGGATCCCAGAGCAGTACTTC.

The J gene is TRBJ2-1, the V gene TRBV27; TRBD2 agrees at 11 bases. Germline CDR1 reads MNHEY; CDR2 reads SMNVEV (reference sequence). Trimming cost V 10 bases and J 4 bases; bases outside gene matches: 6. There are 14 residues in the CDR3. The CDR3 loop is CATALAGVYNEQFF. The CDR3 DNA is TGTGCCACCGCACTAGCGGGGGTATACAATGAGCAGTTCTTC.

This chain links TRBV19 with TRBJ1-6; D uncertain. CDR3 length: 17 amino acids. The germline V gene encodes CDR1 LNHDA and CDR2 SQIVND (reference sequence). V lost 0 bases and J 10 bases, leaving 19 bases between the germline ends. CDR3 region: CASSIDRREVRGSPLHF. As DNA, the CDR3 is TGTGCCAGTAGTATAGATCGCAGAGAAGTGCGTGGATCACCCCTCCACTTT.

This clone was picked up a small number of times. The J gene is TRBJ1-2, the V gene TRBV29-1, with TRBD1 matching over 7 bases. The CDR3 contains 16 residues. Germline-derived CDR1 and CDR2 are SQVTM and ANQGSEA. V lost 4 bases and J lost 0; bases outside the gene matches: 11. CDR3 DNA: TGCAGCGTTGGCCGGGACAGCGTGAACGCTAACTATGGCTACACCTTC. This encodes CSVGRDSVNANYGYTF.

In its sample, this clone was seen a few times. The gene calls are TRBV29-1 and TRBJ1-2; a possible D gene is TRBD1 (5 bases). V dropped 0 bases and J dropped 8 bases, with 10 bases sitting between them. The CDR3 runs to 12 residues. CDR1 SQVTM and CDR2 ANQGSEA come from the germline V gene. This CDR3 is CSVEEGLWGYTF. The CDR3 region has the DNA TGCAGCGTTGAAGAGGGACTATGGGGCTACACCTTC.

The gene calls are TRBV27 and TRBJ2-7; tentatively, D is TRBD1 (5 bases). The CDR3 totals 14 residues. The V gene's germline CDR1 is MNHEY and CDR2 SMNVEV (reference sequence). V was trimmed by 5 bases and J by 5 bases, leaving 16 bases between them. The CDR3 loop is CASSPYQGSHEQYF. The CDR3 bases are TGTGCCAGCAGTCCATATCAGGGTTCCCACGAGCAGTACTTC.

The rearrangement uses TRBV28 and TRBJ2-3, with no clear D. V was clipped by 1 base and J by 2 bases, with 7 bases between them. Germline V CDR1 and CDR2: MDHEN, SYDVKM. The CDR3 runs 14 residues. The CDR3 nucleotides read TGTGCCAGCAGTTTATTGAGTTCCACAGATACGCAGTATTTT. Encoded protein: CASSLLSSTDTQYF. Based on the CDR3 plus reference TRBV28 and TRBJ2-3, the full variable domain is DVKVTQSSRYLVKRTGEKVFLECVQDMDHENMFWYRQDPGLGLRLIYFSYDVKMKEKGDIPEGYSVSREKKERFSLILESASTNQTSMYLCASSLLSSTDTQYFGPGTRLTVL.

The chain employs TRBV6-5 and TRBJ2-5; 8 bases fit TRBD1. Trimming took 4 bases from V and 0 from J; bases not matched to a gene: 4. This CDR3 has 15 amino acids. Germline-derived CDR1 and CDR2 are MNHEY and SVGAGI. This chain's CDR3 is CASSWDRFNQETQYF. The CDR3 region has the DNA TGTGCCAGCAGTTGGGACAGGTTTAACCAAGAGACCCAGTACTTC.

This rearrangement joins TRBV7-9 to TRBJ1-1, with D possibly matching TRBD1 (5 bases). Germline assignment: CDR1 SEHNR and CDR2 FQNEAQ (reference sequence). This CDR3 comprises 15 residues. Trimming cost V 5 bases and J 0 bases, with 13 bases left between them. CDR3 amino acids: CASSHPGGLNTEAFF. The DNA of the CDR3 is TGTGCCAGCAGCCACCCCGGGGGACTGAACACTGAAGCTTTCTTT.